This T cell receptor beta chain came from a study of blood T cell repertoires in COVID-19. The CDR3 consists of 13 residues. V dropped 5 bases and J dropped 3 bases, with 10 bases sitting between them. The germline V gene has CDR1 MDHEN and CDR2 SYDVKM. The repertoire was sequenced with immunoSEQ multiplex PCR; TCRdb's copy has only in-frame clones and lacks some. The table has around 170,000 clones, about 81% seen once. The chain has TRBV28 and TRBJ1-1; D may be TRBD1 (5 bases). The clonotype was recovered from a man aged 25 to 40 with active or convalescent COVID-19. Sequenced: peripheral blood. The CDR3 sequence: CASSIGGDTEAFF. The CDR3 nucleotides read TGTGCCAGCAGTATAGGAGGGGACACTGAAGCTTTCTTT. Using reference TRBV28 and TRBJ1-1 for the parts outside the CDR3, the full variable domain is DVKVTQSSRYLVKRTGEKVFLECVQDMDHENMFWYRQDPGLGLRLIYFSYDVKMKEKGDIPEGYSVSREKKERFSLILESASTNQTSMYLCASSIGGDTEAFFGQGTRLTVV.